The present TCR beta chain was sequenced within a study of technical replicates of blood from a handful of donors. Assay: immunoSEQ multiplex PCR; the TCRdb copy retains only in-frame clones and omits some. This sample has about 80,000 clones; roughly 98% occur once, and the top ten carry more than 0.12%. CDR3 length: 11 residues. Germline CDR1 and CDR2: SGDLS and YYNGEE. V lost 4 bases and J 3 bases, leaving 5 bases between the germline ends. The chain couples TRBV9 to TRBJ2-7; perhaps TRBD1 as D (5 bases). The sequencing sample was made of T cells isolated from PBMCs. The source is a human donor in good health. CDR3 bases: TGTGCCAGCAGCACAGGCTACGAGCAGTACTTC. Translating it yields CASSTGYEQYF.